One TCR beta chain is described in this entry. Its antigen has not been determined. No much larger clone exists at a distance of one base, and base qualities are not known. V is shortened by 1 base, J by 3 bases, and the region joining them spans 25 bases. The CDR3 runs 19 amino acids, cysteine and phenylalanine included. CDR3 DNA only is kept here, 57 bases in frame from base 1. From a lookup of the germline V gene, CDR1 and CDR2 are MGHRA and YSYEKL. This sample was included in a study of breast tumors, draining lymph nodes, adjacent tissues (dated by TCRdb to 2016 to 2018). With regard to the full study: Breast cancer patients provided tumor, adjacent nontumor tissue and axillary lymph nodes, and the study compared the TCR beta repertoires across these three sources. The study aimed to assess the relationships and possible T-cell exchange between tumor, surrounding tissue and draining lymph node repertoires in human breast cancer.

Summary of the overall study and its limitations: Tumor and nontumor tissue repertoires were found to be significantly more similar in luminal-like than in basal-like breast cancer. The data were considered consistent with the idea that most tumor T cells come from the lymph node and then expand in tumor tissue. The conclusion that tumor T cells originate in lymph nodes was framed as consistent with a hypothesis rather than directly demonstrated. Tumor T-cell repertoires showed less diversity than lymph node repertoires and more diversity than nontumor tissue repertoires, and tumor T-cell repertoires showed preferential V and J gene usage.

The sequencer listed for this sample is Illumina HiSeq 2000. TCR beta chain libraries were generated by multiplex PCR amplification. The amplified TCR beta chain products were analyzed by high-throughput sequencing. The public sequencing data were trimmed at Q25 with fastp and processed into clonotypes with MiXCR by TCRdb, which kept only in-frame beta chains. Each entry merges the rows of one CDR3 protein and shows their most common DNA and genes. The sample includes tens of thousands of distinct CDR3 sequences, with 45% to 65% observed a single time. The ten top clones hold roughly 19% of the sample.

Sequenced: breast tumor tissue. This TCR was sampled from a female donor with breast cancer. Some clones in this sample may be carry-over from other donors' samples. This sequence uses TRBV4-1 and TRBJ2-7, with the D segment possibly TRBD1 or TRBD2, each aligning over 6 bases. The bases read TGCGCCAGCAGCCAAGGGTTCCTTAGAGGGGGGAATAGTCGCTACGAGCAGTACTTC. It encodes CASSQGFLRGGNSRYEQYF.